These 14 T cell receptor beta chains came from one sample sequenced in a study of cytomegalovirus exposure and HLA in healthy donors. A multiplex PCR was run with 60 Vbeta primers and 13 Jbeta primers. Data came from immunoSEQ multiplex PCR; TCRdb stores just in-frame clones and leaves some out. This table holds 150,000 to 200,000 clones, around four fifths found once. The sample consisted of PBMCs. These receptor sequences come from a male donor in good health and CMV-seropositive.

The CDR3 nucleotides are TGTGCCAGCCGGGACACCAATCAGCCCCAGCATTTT. This translates into CASRDTNQPQHF. V and J are TRBV2 and TRBJ1-5; D may be TRBD1 (6 bases). CDR1 is SNHLY and CDR2 is FYNNEI in the germline V gene. The CDR3 contains 12 residues. V gave up 8 bases and J gave up 3 bases, with 8 bases separating them.

The V gene is TRBV5-5, the J gene TRBJ2-1, with 12 positions matching TRBD1. This CDR3 has 17 amino acids. Germline trimming cut 5 bases from V and 4 bases from J; bases unmatched to any gene: 10. Germline V gene data show CDR1 as SGHKS and CDR2 as YYEKEE (reference sequence). The chain's CDR3 is CASSPGDRGRHYNEQFF. CDR3 nucleotide sequence: TGTGCCAGCAGTCCTGGGGACAGGGGGCGGCATTACAATGAGCAGTTCTTC.

V gene TRBV10-3 combines with J gene TRBJ1-6, with D possibly TRBD1 on 6 matching bases. CDR1 is ENHRY, CDR2 SYGVKD, per germline. Between the trimmed V and J ends, which lost 2 bases and 6 bases, there was a span of 20 bases. The CDR3 spans 18 residues. CDR3: CAISEPPGEGGGNSPLHF. The CDR3 DNA reads as TGTGCCATCAGTGAGCCGCCGGGGGAGGGGGGCGGTAATTCACCCCTCCACTTT.

V and J are TRBV30 and TRBJ1-2; 8 nucleotides match TRBD1. The CDR3 contains 12 residues. The junction had 9 bases not matched to a gene; V was cut back by 8 bases and J by 7 bases. The germline gives CDR1 GTSNPN, CDR2 SVGIG (reference sequence). In DNA form, the CDR3 reads TGTGCCGGCTACGACAGGGGCGGTGGCTACACCTTC. Its protein product is CAGYDRGGGYTF.

This rearrangement joins TRBV20-1 to TRBJ1-2; D unclear. The germline CDR1 and CDR2 sequences are DFQATT and SNEGSKA (reference sequence). The ends were cut back, 3 bases at V and 7 bases at J, with 9 bases in the middle. This CDR3 comprises 11 residues. CDR3: CSARRARGYTF. CDR3 sequence (DNA): TGCAGTGCTAGGAGGGCGCGTGGCTACACCTTC.

This chain uses TRBV19 with TRBJ1-2, with D tentatively TRBD1 (6 bases). The V end lost 6 bases, the J end lost 4 bases, and 9 bases lay between the germline ends. CDR1 and CDR2 (germline): LNHDA, SQIVND (reference sequence). There are 12 residues in the CDR3. The CDR3, as DNA: TGTGCCAGTAGAACAGGGATCTATGGCTACACCTTC. It encodes CASRTGIYGYTF.

The chain combines TRBV6-1 with TRBJ2-5; possibly TRBD1 for D (5 bases). The CDR3 is 15 amino acids. Germline CDR1 reads MNHNS; CDR2 reads SASEGT. The ends were cut back, 3 bases at V and 3 bases at J, with 14 bases in the middle. CDR3 sequence reads: CASSDPLTGEETQYF. The CDR3 region has the DNA TGTGCCAGCAGTGATCCATTAACAGGAGAAGAGACCCAGTACTTC.

This chain uses TRBV5-6 with TRBJ1-3; 7 bases align to TRBD1. This CDR3 contains 16 residues. Germline loops: CDR1 SGHDT, CDR2 YYEEEE. Trimming cost V 4 bases and J 2 bases; bases outside gene matches: 9. In DNA, the CDR3 is TGTGCCAGCAGCCCGGGACCCGGGACAGCTGGAAACACCATATATTTT. Protein: CASSPGPGTAGNTIYF.

The CDR3 loop reads CASSIVGGPFYEQYF. In DNA form, the CDR3 reads TGTGCCAGTAGTATAGTTGGAGGGCCCTTCTACGAGCAGTACTTC. This chain connects TRBV19 to TRBJ2-7, with D possibly being TRBD2 (6 bases). The CDR3 has 15 residues. The V and J ends lost 1 base and 3 bases respectively, with 13 bases between them. Germline V gene data show CDR1 as LNHDA and CDR2 as SQIVND (reference sequence).

The chain links TRBV5-4 to TRBJ2-2; 8 positions agree with TRBD1. This CDR3 region has 17 residues. Germline V lookup: CDR1 SGHNT, CDR2 YYREEE (reference sequence). Unmatched junction bases numbered 16, after V lost 5 bases and J lost 7 bases. The CDR3 loop is CASSWKGQGGFGGELFF. DNA for the CDR3: TGTGCCAGCAGTTGGAAAGGACAGGGCGGTTTTGGCGGGGAGCTGTTTTTT.

This clone is a singleton in its sample. The V gene is TRBV15, the J gene TRBJ2-1; 10 bases match TRBD1. The CDR3 consists of 15 residues. V dropped 3 bases and J dropped 7; count of bases not matched to a gene: 6. Germline V gene sequence: CDR1 LNHNV, CDR2 YYDKDF (reference sequence). The CDR3 DNA follows: TGTGCCACCAGCAGCCCGGGACAGGGGAGGAATGAGCAGTTCTTC. This gives the protein CATSSPGQGRNEQFF. The whole variable domain, remainder taken from reference TRBV15 and TRBJ2-1, is DAMVIQNPRYQVTQFGKPVTLSCSQTLNHNVMYWYQQKSSQAPKLLFHYYDKDFNNEADTPDNFQSRRPNTSFCFLDIRSPGLGDTAMYLCATSSPGQGRNEQFFGPGTRLTVL.

The chain has TRBV11-3 and TRBJ2-1; 10 nucleotides line up with TRBD1. Per the germline V gene, CDR1 is SGHNT and CDR2 is YENEEA. The CDR3 has 15 residues. V was clipped by 5 bases and J by 5 bases; unmatched bases: 6. The CDR3 nucleotides are TGTGCCAGCAGCCAAGACAGGGGGCTTCACAATGAGCAGTTCTTC. Translated, it gives CASSQDRGLHNEQFF.

V gene TRBV6-1 combines with J gene TRBJ1-6; D ambiguous. The CDR3 loop spans 13 amino acids. The germline CDR1 and CDR2 sequences are MNHNS and SASEGT. V gave up 2 bases and J gave up 15 bases, with 14 bases separating them. The CDR3: CASSEPPSGILHF. The CDR3 coding sequence is TGTGCCAGCAGTGAACCACCTTCGGGTATCCTCCACTTT.

This clone was counted a few times. The V gene is TRBV12-2, the J gene TRBJ2-7; the table's TRBD2 call for D was not verified on the DNA. TRBV12-2 is a recognized pseudogene. This CDR3 comprises 16 residues. The chain's CDR3 is CASRPRRGSSSYEQYF. CDR3 coding DNA: TGTGCAAGTCGACCTCGACGCGGGAGCTCCTCCTACGAGCAGTACTTC.